Given below is one T cell receptor (beta chain) in context. Its antigen is not identified. Trimming shortened V by 5 bases and J by 3 bases, and 10 bases separated the two germline ends. The CDR3 covers 13 residues. The germline gives CDR1 SGHTA, CDR2 FQGTGA. The PCR contained 60 Vbeta and 13 Jbeta primers. Profiled with immunoSEQ multiplex PCR; TCRdb holds only in-frame clones, not every one. The data contain about 61,000 clones, roughly nine tenths of them seen just once; the ten biggest clones take up about 1.6%. The sample is drawn from a study of cytomegalovirus exposure and HLA in healthy donors. Study-wide results and caveats: Presence/absence comparisons presumed near-even sequencing depth among donors. Trimming of TCR beta V- and J-genes showed a link, identified in a later analysis, to a missense DCLRE1C variant. Among immune exposure information, only CMV serostatus was available.

Sequencing input: PBMCs. The chain links TRBV7-3 to TRBJ2-5; tentatively, D is TRBD1 (6 bases). This TCR was recovered from a man under 40 in good health and CMV-seropositive. The DNA for the CDR3 is TGTGCCAGCAGCCCGGGACAAGAAGAGACCCAGTACTTC. This codes for CASSPGQEETQYF.